The source of this TCR beta chain is a study of T cells expressing NK-cell markers. It was by 5'RACE template switching with UMIs that TCR beta cDNA was made. TCRdb reprocessed the 5' RACE reads, keeping one entry per CDR3 protein, no DNA. This sample contains about 260,000 distinct CDR3 sequences. The CDR3 loop spans 13 amino acids. Per germline, CDR1 DFQATT and CDR2 SNEGSKA (reference sequence). The rearrangement links TRBV20-1 to TRBJ1-5. The clonotype comes from a woman between 18 and 69 years old in good health. The sequencing sample was made of blood T cells: a sorted CD56 or NKG2C T cell subset, CD4+ or CD8+ T cells, or bulk PBMC T cells (not recorded which). CDR3 sequence reads: CSASDGSNQPQHF.